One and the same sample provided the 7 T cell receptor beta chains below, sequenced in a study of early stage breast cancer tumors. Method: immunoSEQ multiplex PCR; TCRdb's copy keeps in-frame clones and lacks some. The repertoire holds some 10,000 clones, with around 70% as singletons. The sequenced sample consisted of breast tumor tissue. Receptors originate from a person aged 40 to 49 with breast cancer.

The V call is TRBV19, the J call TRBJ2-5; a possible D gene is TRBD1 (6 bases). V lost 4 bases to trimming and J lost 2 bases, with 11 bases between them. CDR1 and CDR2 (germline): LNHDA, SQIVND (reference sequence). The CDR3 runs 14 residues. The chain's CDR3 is CASSNTGHQETQYF. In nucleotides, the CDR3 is TGTGCCAGTAGTAATACAGGGCATCAAGAGACCCAGTACTTC.

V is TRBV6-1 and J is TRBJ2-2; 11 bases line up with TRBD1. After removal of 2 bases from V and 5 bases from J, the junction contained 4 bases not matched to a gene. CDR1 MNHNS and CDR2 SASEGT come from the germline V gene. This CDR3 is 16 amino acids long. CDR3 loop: CASSERTGGWTGELFF. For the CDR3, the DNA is TGTGCCAGCAGTGAACGGACAGGGGGCTGGACCGGGGAGCTGTTTTTT.

The CDR3 sequence is CASSRTGEDTQYF. Written as DNA, the CDR3 is TGTGCCAGCAGTAGAACAGGGGAGGATACGCAGTATTTT. The rearrangement links TRBV27 to TRBJ2-3; 7 nucleotides match TRBD1. Germline CDR1 reads MNHEY; CDR2 reads SMNVEV (reference sequence). CDR3 length: 13 residues. V dropped 5 bases and J dropped 6; count of bases not matched to a gene: 5.

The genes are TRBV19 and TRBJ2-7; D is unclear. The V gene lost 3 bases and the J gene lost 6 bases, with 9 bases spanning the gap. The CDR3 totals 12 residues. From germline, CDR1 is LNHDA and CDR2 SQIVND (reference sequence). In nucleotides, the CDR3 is TGTGCCAGTAGTATCCAGGCGACCGAGCAGTACTTC. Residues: CASSIQATEQYF.

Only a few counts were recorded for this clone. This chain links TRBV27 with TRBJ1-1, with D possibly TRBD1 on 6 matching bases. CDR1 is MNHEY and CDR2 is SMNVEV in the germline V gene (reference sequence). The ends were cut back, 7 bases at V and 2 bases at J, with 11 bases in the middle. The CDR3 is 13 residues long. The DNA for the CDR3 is TGTGCCAGCACCACAGGGTTTAACACTGAAGCTTTCTTT. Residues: CASTTGFNTEAFF.

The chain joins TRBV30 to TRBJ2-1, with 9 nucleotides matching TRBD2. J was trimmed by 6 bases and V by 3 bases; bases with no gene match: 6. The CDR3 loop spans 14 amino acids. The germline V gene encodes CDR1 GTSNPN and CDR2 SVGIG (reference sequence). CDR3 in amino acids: CAWRSGRRGNEQFF. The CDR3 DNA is TGTGCCTGGAGGAGCGGGAGGCGCGGCAATGAGCAGTTCTTC.

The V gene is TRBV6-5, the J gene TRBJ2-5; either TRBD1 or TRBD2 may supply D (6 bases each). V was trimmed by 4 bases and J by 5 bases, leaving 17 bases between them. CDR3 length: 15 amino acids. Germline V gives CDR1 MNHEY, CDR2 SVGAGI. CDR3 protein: CASSSPGGSRETQYF. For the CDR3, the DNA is TGTGCCAGCAGTTCTCCCGGGGGCTCACGCGAGACCCAGTACTTC.